Listed below are T cell receptor beta chains from one sample, sequenced in a study of shared clonotypes between healthy human individuals. Using immunoSEQ multiplex PCR, the repertoire was profiled, and TCRdb retains in-frame clones only, with some absent. The sample lists some 2.3 million clones; approximately 95% were seen once. Sample: naive CD4+ T cells from PBMCs. Receptor source: a man between 18 and 35 years old in good health. Some clones in this sample may be carry-over from other donors' samples. Each CDR3 is given without its conserved first and last residue. Each record gives: V gene, J gene, CDR3 protein.

TRBV4-1	TRBJ2-7	ASSHIHGEQY
TRBV6-1	TRBJ1-5	ASTGGGNQPQH
TRBV5-6	TRBJ2-7	ASSFSGYEQY
TRBV14	TRBJ1-3	ASREQGAGNTIY
TRBV7-2	TRBJ2-3	ASSFARGIDTQY
TRBV5-4	TRBJ1-1	ASSQTGGFYNTVAF
TRBV5-6	TRBJ2-3	ASSLDFRGGDTQY
TRBV6-1	TRBJ1-2	AGSPRGYGYT
TRBV7-3	TRBJ2-2	ASSLVPGELF
TRBV28	TRBJ2-3	ASSYLLDLAGGTDTQY
TRBV10-3	TRBJ1-5	AISESGLSQPQH
TRBV6-1	TRBJ1-4	ATNTGGTNEKLF
TRBV9	TRBJ2-1	ASTLDGSSYNEQF
TRBV11-3	TRBJ2-1	ASSPGHPLGKEQF
TRBV4-1	TRBJ2-1	ASSQLGLAANNEQF
TRBV10-3	TRBJ1-5	AISRGQGVGQPQH
TRBV6-5	TRBJ1-1	ASSYEQGSAEAF
TRBV2	TRBJ1-2	ASREQGGDGYT
TRBV10-3	TRBJ2-3	AISDSTSSTDTQY